A selection of T cell receptor beta chains follows, all from one sample in a study of T cell responses to AZD1222 COVID-19 vaccine. Sequenced by immunoSEQ multiplex PCR; TCRdb stores in-frame clones only, minus some. The profile shows approximately 100,000 clones, under 95% of them singletons. Specimen: peripheral blood, collected on day 0 of AZD1222 vaccination. The source is an adult in good health. The CDR3 runs from the conserved cysteine through the conserved F or W. A D gene is named only where the DNA matches it firmly. Clone sizes are given selectively: once, few, many, or a class where the clone is expanded.

TRBV18	TRBJ1-2	.	.	CASSPAGVKGYTF	TGTGCCAGCTCACCGGCAGGGGTGAAGGGCTACACCTTC
TRBV18	TRBJ2-3	.	.	CASSPGLNTDTQYF	TGTGCCAGCTCCCCTGGACTGAACACAGATACGCAGTATTTT
TRBV4-3	TRBJ2-1	TRBD2	.	CASSQETGGLAGGPGSEQFF	TGCGCCAGCAGCCAAGAAACGGGCGGACTAGCGGGAGGGCCAGGTTCGGAGCAGTTCTTC
TRBV6-5	TRBJ1-2	TRBD1	.	CASSPTGENYYGYTF	TGTGCCAGCAGTCCAACAGGGGAGAACTACTATGGCTACACCTTC
TRBV27	TRBJ2-7	TRBD2	.	CASSLFASGNYEQYF	TGTGCCAGCAGTTTATTTGCTAGCGGGAACTACGAGCAGTACTTC
TRBV4-1	TRBJ1-5	.	.	CASSQEGLAYSNQPQHF	TGCGCCAGCAGCCAAGAGGGGTTGGCTTATAGCAATCAGCCCCAGCATTTT
TRBV20-1	TRBJ1-5	TRBD1	.	CSASSAGGNQPQHF	TGCAGTGCTAGTTCGGCAGGGGGAAATCAGCCCCAGCATTTT
TRBV28	TRBJ1-2	TRBD1	once	CASSPRQGKANYGYTF	TGTGCCAGCAGTCCTAGACAGGGGAAAGCTAACTATGGCTACACCTTC
TRBV4-3	TRBJ2-1	.	.	CASSRGYEQFF	TGCGCCAGCAGCCGAGGGTATGAGCAGTTCTTC
TRBV7-8	TRBJ1-1	.	.	CASRSPGFDTEAFF	TGTGCCAGCAGGTCCCCAGGGTTTGACACTGAAGCTTTCTTT